This T cell receptor beta chain was identified during a study of naive and memory T cell subsets. This clonotype has only a few counts. Antigen: not known. Germline V CDR1 and CDR2: LGHNA, YNFKEQ. After removal of 3 bases from V and 0 bases from J, the junction contained 9 bases not matched to a gene. The length of the CDR3 is 18 residues. The study's findings and limits: Naive repertoires, especially CD8, held a few larger clonotypes, possibly memory cells re-expressing CD45RA. Over 90% of naive TCR sequences appeared only once, unlike memory subsets.

After CD4 positive bead selection, the CD4-negative fraction gave CD8 T cells. An equimolar mix of two oligonucleotides served as the beta constant-region primer for TRBC1 and TRBC2. Ligated cDNA was amplified by four rounds of PCR with nested alpha and beta constant-region primers and SP2. Ligation attached a single-stranded oligonucleotide with a 12-nucleotide UMI and the SP2 primer to the cDNA 3' end. TCRdb reanalysed the UMI-ligation and nested PCR reads using MiXCR and keeps one entry per CDR3 protein. The sample lists 150,000 or so distinct CDR3 sequences; about 23% were seen once. The chain uses TRBV4-2 and TRBJ2-1; 9 nucleotides match TRBD2. The receptor was derived from a human donor in good health. Source material: naive CD4+ T cells from blood. The CDR3 sequence: CASSQGPASGVSYNEQFF. DNA of the CDR3: TGTGCCAGCAGCCAGGGGCCGGCTAGCGGGGTCTCCTACAATGAGCAGTTCTTC.